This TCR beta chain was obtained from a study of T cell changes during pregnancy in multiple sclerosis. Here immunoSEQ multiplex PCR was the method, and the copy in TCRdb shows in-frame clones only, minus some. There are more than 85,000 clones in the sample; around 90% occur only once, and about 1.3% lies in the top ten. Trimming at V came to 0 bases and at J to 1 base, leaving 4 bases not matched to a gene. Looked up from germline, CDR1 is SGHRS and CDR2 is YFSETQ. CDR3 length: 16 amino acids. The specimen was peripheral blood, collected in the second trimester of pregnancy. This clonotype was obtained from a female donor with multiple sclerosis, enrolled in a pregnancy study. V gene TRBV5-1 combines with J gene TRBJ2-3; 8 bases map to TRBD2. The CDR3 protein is CASSLAGGAGTDTQYF. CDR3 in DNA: TGCGCCAGCAGCTTGGCCGGGGGGGCTGGCACAGATACGCAGTATTTT.